This TCR beta chain was documented in a study of blood T cell repertoires in COVID-19. Study-level background: In each case, the material was cDNA or gDNA derived from T cells, B-cell-depleted T cells, or PBMCs.

In the source study's methods: Estimates of nucleated cell counts were drawn from the amplification of reference gene primers. The repertoire was sequenced with immunoSEQ multiplex PCR; TCRdb's copy has only in-frame clones and lacks some. V, J and clone size derive from that table, while D and trimming were established from the DNA sequence. The profile shows 150,000 or so clones, roughly 83% of them singletons. Patients at the Seattle site were enrolled during active infection and followed longitudinally. CDR1 and CDR2 from the germline V gene are SEHNR and FQNEAQ (reference sequence). The CDR3 consists of 17 residues. J was trimmed by 3 bases and V by 5 bases; bases with no gene match: 15.

This rearrangement joins TRBV7-9 to TRBJ1-1; 7 bases align to TRBD1. The source is a woman between 65 and 79 years old with COVID-19, enrolled during active disease. The sequenced sample was peripheral blood. The CDR3 DNA reads as TGTGCCAGCAGCCGCCACAACTTTGACAGGGCGGACACTGAAGCTTTCTTT. Protein sequence: CASSRHNFDRADTEAFF.